This entry lists 2 T cell receptor beta chains sequenced from one sample in a study of circulating tumor DNA in untreated peripheral T-cell lymphoma. Some clones are missing from TCRdb's copy, which holds only in-frame ones; the method was immunoSEQ multiplex PCR. This table has 2,000 to 2,500 clones, around 75% appearing once. Sequencing was performed on tumor tissue. Every receptor here comes from a human donor with peripheral T-cell lymphoma.

The V call is TRBV19, the J call TRBJ2-1; D remains unclear. Per germline, CDR1 LNHDA and CDR2 SQIVND (reference sequence). Deletions cut 3 bases from V and 7 bases from J, with 16 bases between. The CDR3 totals 15 residues. DNA for the CDR3: TGTGCCAGTAGTATTGGGCTCTTAGGTAGGAATGAGCAGTTCTTC. It yields the protein CASSIGLLGRNEQFF.

Notes on this clone: The junction differs from germline at one of its ends, possibly a read error. The chain employs TRBV7-4 and TRBJ2-3; 8 nucleotides match TRBD2. Germline CDR1 is SGHVT and CDR2 is SQSDAQ. The CDR3 is made up of 14 amino acids. The CDR3 coding sequence is TGTGCCAGCAGTTTAGCGGGGTCCACAGATACGCAGTATTTT. Protein product: CASSLAGSTDTQYF.